The sequence of this TCR beta chain was determined in a study of shared clonotypes between healthy human individuals. Clones were read by immunoSEQ multiplex PCR, and TCRdb kept only the in-frame ones, dropping some. The sample consists of millions of clones, more than 80% of them appearing once. Trimming removed 6 bases from V and 3 bases from J; junction bases left unmatched: 8. Per the germline V gene, CDR1 is MNHNS and CDR2 is SASEGT. The CDR3 spans 14 residues. As regards this clone: Its target is not known.

A CD45RA-negative memory subset and a CD45RA+ naive subset were separated from the CD4+ cells. Study-wide points: Among the subsets, naive ones generally showed larger estimated richness than memory ones. In this cohort, only blood was sampled, and tissue repertoires likely differ.

The sample consisted of naive CD4+ T cells sorted from blood. Subset indicated: CD45RA+ positively selected. The TCR comes from a young man in good health. This chain links TRBV6-1 with TRBJ2-7, with 7 bases that match TRBD2. The CDR3 DNA sequence: TGTGCCAGCAGCAATCGGGGGGAGCTCTACGAGCAGTACTTC. It encodes CASSNRGELYEQYF.